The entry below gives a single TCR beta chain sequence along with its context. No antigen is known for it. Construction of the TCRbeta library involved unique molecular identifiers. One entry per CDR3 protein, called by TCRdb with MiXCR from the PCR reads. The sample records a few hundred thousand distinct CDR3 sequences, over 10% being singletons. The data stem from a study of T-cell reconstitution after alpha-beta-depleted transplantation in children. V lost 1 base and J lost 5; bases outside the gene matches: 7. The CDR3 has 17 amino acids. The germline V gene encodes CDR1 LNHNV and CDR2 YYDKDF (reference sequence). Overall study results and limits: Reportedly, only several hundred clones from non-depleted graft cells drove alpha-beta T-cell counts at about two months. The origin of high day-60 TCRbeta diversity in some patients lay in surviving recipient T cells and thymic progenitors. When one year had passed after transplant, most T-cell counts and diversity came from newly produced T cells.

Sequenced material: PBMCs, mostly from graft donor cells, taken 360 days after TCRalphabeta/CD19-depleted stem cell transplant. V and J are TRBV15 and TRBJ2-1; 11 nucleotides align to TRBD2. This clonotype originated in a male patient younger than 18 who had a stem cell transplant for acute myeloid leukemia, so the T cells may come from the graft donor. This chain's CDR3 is CATSRGPRGLADNEQFF. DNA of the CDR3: TGTGCCACCAGCAGAGGTCCCCGGGGACTAGCGGACAATGAGCAGTTCTTC.